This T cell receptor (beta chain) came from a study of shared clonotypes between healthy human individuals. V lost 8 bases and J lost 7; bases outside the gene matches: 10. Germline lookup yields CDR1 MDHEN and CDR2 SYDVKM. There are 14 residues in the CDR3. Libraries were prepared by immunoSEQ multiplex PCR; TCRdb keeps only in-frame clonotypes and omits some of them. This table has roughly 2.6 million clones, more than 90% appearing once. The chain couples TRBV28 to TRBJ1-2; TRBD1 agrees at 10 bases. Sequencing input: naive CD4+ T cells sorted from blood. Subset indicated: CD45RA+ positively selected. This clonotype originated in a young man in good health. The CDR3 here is CASGARQGAGGYTF. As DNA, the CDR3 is TGTGCCAGCGGGGCAAGACAGGGGGCAGGTGGCTACACCTTC.